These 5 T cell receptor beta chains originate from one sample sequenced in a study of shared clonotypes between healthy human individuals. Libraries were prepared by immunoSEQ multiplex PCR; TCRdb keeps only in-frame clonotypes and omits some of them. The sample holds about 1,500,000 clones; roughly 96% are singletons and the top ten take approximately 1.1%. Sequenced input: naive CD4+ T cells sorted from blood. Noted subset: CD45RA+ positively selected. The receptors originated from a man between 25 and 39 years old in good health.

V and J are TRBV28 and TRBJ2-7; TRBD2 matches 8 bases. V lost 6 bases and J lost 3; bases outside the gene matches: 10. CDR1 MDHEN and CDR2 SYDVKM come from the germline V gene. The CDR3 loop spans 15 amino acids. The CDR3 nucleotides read TGTGCCAGCAGCCCGAGCGGGAGTAACGGCTACGAGCAGTACTTC. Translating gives CASSPSGSNGYEQYF. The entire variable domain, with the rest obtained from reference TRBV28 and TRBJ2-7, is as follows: DVKVTQSSRYLVKRTGEKVFLECVQDMDHENMFWYRQDPGLGLRLIYFSYDVKMKEKGDIPEGYSVSREKKERFSLILESASTNQTSMYLCASSPSGSNGYEQYFGPGTRLTVT.

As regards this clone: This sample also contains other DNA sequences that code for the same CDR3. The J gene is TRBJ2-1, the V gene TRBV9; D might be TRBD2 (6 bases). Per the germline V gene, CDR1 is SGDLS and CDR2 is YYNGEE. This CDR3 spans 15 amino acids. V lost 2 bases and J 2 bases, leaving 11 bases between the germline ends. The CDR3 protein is CASSVGGDTYNEQFF. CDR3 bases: TGTGCCAGCAGCGTGGGGGGAGACACCTACAATGAGCAGTTCTTC.

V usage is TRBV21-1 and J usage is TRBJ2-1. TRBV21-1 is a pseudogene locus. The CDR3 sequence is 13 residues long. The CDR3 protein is CASSPFSQLEQFF. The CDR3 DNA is TGTGCCAGCAGCCCATTTAGTCAGTTGGAGCAGTTCTTC.

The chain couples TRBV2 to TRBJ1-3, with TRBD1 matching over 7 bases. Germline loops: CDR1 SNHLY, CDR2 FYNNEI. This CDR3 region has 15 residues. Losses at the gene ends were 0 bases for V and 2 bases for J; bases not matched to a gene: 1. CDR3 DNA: TGTGCCAGCAGTGAAGCGGGGACAGCTGGAAACACCATATATTTT. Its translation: CASSEAGTAGNTIYF.

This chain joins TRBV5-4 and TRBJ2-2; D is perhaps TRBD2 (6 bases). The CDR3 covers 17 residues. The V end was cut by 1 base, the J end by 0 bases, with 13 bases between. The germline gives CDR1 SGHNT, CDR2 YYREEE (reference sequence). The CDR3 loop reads CASSLQAGRANTGELFF. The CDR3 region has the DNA TGTGCCAGCAGCTTGCAGGCGGGACGAGCGAACACCGGGGAGCTGTTTTTT.